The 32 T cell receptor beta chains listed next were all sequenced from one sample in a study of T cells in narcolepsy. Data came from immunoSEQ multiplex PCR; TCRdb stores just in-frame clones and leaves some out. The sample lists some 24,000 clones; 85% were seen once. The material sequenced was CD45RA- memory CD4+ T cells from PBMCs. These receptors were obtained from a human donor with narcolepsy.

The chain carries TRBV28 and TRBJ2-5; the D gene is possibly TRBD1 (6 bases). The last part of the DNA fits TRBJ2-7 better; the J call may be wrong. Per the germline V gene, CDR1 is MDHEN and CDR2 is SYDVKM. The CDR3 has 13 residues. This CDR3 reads CASRKTGTYEQYF. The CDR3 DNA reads TGTGCCAGCAGGAAGACAGGTACCTACGAGCAGTACTTC.

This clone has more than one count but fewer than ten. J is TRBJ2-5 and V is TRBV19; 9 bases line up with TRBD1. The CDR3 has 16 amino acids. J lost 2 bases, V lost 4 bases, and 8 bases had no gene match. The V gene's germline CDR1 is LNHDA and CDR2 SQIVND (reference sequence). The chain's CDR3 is CASSTPGQGEQETQYF. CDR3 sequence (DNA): TGTGCCAGTAGTACTCCGGGACAGGGAGAACAAGAGACCCAGTACTTC.

The DNA for the CDR3 is TGTGCCACGAAATTGACAGGGGGCGTTGAGACCCAGTACTTC. The encoded protein is CATKLTGGVETQYF. J is TRBJ2-5 and V is TRBV15; 10 bases map to TRBD1. Germline V gene data show CDR1 as LNHNV and CDR2 as YYDKDF (reference sequence). V gave up 9 bases and J gave up 5 bases; unmatched junction bases: 9. This CDR3 region has 14 residues. Full variable domain (remainder filled in from reference TRBV15 and TRBJ2-5): DAMVIQNPRYQVTQFGKPVTLSCSQTLNHNVMYWYQQKSSQAPKLLFHYYDKDFNNEADTPDNFQSRRPNTSFCFLDIRSPGLGDTAMYLCATKLTGGVETQYFGPGTRLLVL.

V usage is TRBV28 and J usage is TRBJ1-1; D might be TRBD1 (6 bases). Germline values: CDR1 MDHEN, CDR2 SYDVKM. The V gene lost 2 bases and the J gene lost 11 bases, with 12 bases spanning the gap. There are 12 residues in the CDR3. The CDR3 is CASSLNAGVAFF. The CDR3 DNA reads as TGTGCCAGCAGTTTAAACGCAGGGGTGGCTTTCTTT.

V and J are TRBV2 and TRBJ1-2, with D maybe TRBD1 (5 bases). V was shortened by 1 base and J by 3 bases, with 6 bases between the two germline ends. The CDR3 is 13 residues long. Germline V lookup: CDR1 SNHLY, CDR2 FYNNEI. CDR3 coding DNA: TGTGCCAGCAGTGAAGACAGGTACTATGGCTACACCTTC. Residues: CASSEDRYYGYTF.

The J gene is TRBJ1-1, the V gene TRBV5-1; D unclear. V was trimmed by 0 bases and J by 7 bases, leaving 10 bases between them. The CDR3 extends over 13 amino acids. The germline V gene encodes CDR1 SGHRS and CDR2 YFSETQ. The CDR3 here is CASSLAPGIEAFF. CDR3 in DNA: TGCGCCAGCAGCTTGGCCCCGGGGATTGAAGCTTTCTTT.

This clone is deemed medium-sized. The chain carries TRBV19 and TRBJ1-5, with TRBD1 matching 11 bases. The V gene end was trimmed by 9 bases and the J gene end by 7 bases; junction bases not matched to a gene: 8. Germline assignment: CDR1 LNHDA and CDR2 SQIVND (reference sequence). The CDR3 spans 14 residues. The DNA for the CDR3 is TGTGCCAGCGCCGGGACAGGGGGAAGACAGCCCCAGCATTTT. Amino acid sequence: CASAGTGGRQPQHF.

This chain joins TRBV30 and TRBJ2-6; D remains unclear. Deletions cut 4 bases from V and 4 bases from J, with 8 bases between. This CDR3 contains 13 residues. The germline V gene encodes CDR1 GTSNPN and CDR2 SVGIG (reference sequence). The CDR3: CAWTREGANVLTF. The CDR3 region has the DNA TGTGCCTGGACGCGTGAGGGGGCCAACGTCCTGACTTTC.

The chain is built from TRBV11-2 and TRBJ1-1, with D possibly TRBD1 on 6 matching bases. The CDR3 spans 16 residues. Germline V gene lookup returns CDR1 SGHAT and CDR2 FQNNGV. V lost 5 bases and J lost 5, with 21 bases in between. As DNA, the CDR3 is TGTGCCAGCAGCCCCAAATCGCTAGGGGGTTGGACTGAAGCTTTCTTT. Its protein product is CASSPKSLGGWTEAFF.

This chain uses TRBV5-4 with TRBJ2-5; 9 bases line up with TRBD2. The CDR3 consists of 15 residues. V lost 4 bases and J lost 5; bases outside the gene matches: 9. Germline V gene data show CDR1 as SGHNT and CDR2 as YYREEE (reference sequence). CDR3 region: CASSPPAGGGETQYF. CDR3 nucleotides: TGTGCCAGCAGCCCTCCCGCGGGAGGGGGGGAGACCCAGTACTTC.

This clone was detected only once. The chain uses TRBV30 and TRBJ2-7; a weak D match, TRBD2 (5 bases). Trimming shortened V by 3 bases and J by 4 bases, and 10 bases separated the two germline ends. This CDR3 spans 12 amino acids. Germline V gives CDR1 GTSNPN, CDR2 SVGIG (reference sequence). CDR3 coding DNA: TGTGCCTGGAGCGCGGACTCTTACGAGCAGTACTTC. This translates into CAWSADSYEQYF.

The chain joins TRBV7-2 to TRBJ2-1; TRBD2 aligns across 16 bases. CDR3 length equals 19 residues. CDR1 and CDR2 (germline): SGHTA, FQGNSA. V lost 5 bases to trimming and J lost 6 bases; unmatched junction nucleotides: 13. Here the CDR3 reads CASSLRGTSGRAGANEQFF. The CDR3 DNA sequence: TGTGCCAGCAGCCTCAGAGGGACTAGCGGGAGGGCCGGGGCCAATGAGCAGTTCTTC.

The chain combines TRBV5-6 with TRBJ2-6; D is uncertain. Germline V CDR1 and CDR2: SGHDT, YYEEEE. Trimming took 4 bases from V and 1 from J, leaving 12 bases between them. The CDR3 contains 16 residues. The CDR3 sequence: CASSLNSISGANVLTF. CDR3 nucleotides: TGTGCCAGCAGCCTTAATAGTATTTCTGGGGCCAACGTCCTGACTTTC.

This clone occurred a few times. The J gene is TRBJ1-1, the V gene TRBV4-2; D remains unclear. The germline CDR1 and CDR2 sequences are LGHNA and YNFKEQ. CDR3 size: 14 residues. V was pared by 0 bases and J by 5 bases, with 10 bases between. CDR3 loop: CASSQENRRTEAFF. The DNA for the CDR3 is TGTGCCAGCAGCCAAGAGAATCGGCGGACTGAAGCTTTCTTT.

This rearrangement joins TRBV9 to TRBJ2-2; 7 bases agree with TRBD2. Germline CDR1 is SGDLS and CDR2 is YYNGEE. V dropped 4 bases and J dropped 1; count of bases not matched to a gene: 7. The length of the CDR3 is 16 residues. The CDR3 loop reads CASSPEGGRNTGELFF. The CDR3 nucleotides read TGTGCCAGCAGCCCCGAAGGCGGGAGGAACACCGGGGAGCTGTTTTTT. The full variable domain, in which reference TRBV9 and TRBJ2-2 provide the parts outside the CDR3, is DSGVTQTPKHLITATGQRVTLRCSPRSGDLSVYWYQQSLDQGLQFLIQYYNGEERAKGNILERFSAQQFPDLHSELNLSSLELGDSALYFCASSPEGGRNTGELFFGEGSRLTVL.

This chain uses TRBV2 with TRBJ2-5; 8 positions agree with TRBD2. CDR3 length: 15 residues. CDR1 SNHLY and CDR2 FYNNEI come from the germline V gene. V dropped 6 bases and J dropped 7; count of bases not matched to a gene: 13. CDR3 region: CASRGSGGAQRTQYF. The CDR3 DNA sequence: TGTGCCAGCAGGGGGAGCGGGGGAGCCCAGCGGACCCAGTACTTC. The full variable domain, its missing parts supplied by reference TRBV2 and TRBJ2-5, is EPEVTQTPSHQVTQMGQEVILRCVPISNHLYFYWYRQILGQKVEFLVSFYNNEISEKSEIFDDQFSVERPDGSNFTLKIRSTKLEDSAMYFCASRGSGGAQRTQYFGPGTRLLVL.

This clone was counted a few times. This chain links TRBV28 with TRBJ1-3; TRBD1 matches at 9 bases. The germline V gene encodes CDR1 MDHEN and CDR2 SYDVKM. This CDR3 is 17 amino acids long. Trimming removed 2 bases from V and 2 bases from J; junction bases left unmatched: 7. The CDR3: CASSLNSGQGPGNTIYF. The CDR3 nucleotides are TGTGCCAGCAGTTTAAATTCCGGACAGGGGCCTGGAAACACCATATATTTT.

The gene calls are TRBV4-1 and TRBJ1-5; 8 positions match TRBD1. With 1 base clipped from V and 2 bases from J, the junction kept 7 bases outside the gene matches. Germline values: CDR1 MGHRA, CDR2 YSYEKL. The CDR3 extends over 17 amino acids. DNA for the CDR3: TGCGCCAGCAGCCAAGGGGACAGGATGGGGGGCAATCAGCCCCAGCATTTT. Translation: CASSQGDRMGGNQPQHF.

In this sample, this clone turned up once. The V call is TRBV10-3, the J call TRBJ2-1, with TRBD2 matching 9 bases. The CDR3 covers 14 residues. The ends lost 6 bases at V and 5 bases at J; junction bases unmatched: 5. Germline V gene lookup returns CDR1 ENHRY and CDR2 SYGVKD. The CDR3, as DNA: TGTGCCATCAGGCCGGGACTAGCAGACAATGAGCAGTTCTTC. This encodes CAIRPGLADNEQFF.

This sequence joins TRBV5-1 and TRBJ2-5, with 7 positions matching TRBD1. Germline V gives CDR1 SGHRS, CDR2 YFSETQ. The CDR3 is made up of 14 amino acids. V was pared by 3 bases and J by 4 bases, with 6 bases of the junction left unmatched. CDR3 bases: TGCGCCAGCAGCTCAAGACAGGGTTCAGAGACCCAGTACTTC. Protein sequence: CASSSRQGSETQYF.

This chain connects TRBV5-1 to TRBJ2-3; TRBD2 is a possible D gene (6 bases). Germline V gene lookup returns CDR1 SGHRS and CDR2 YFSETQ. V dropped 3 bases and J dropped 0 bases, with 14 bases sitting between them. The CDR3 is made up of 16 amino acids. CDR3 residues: CASSSEGRDSTDTQYF. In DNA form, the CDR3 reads TGCGCCAGCAGCTCGGAGGGTCGGGACAGCACAGATACGCAGTATTTT.

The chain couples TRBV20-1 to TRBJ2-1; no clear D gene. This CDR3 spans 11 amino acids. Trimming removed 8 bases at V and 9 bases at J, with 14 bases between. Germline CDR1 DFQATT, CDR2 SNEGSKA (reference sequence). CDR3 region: CSPNRAGEQFF. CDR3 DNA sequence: TGCAGTCCAAACCGAGCCGGTGAGCAGTTCTTC.

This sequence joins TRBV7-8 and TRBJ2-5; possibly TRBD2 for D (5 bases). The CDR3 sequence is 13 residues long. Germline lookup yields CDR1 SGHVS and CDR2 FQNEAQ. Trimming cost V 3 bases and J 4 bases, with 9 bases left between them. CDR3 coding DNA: TGTGCCAGCAGCTTTCCGGCGGGAGAGACCCAGTACTTC. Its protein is CASSFPAGETQYF.

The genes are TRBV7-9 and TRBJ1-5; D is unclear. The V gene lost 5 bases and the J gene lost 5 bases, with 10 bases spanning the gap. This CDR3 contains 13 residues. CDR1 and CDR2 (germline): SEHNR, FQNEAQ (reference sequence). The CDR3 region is CASSAHSDQPQHF. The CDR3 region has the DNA TGTGCCAGCAGCGCCCACTCCGATCAGCCCCAGCATTTT.

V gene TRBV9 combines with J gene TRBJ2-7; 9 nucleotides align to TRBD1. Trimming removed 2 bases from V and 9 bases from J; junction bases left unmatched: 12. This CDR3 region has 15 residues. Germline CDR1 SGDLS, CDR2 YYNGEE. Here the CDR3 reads CASSVSGQGSQGQYF. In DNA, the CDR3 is TGTGCCAGCAGCGTTTCCGGACAGGGGAGCCAGGGGCAGTACTTC.

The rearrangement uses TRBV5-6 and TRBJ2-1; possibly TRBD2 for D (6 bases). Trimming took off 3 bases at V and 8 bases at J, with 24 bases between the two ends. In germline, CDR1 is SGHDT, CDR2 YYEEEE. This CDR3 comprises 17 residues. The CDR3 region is CASSSRETGRFKHEQFF. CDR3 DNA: TGTGCCAGCAGCTCCCGGGAGACGGGGAGGTTTAAGCATGAGCAGTTCTTC.

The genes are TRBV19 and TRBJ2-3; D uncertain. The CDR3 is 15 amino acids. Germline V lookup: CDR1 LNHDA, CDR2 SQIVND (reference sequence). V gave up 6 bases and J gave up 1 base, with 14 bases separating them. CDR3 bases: TGTGCCAGTAGAATCCTCCACACGCGCACAGATACGCAGTATTTT. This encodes CASRILHTRTDTQYF.

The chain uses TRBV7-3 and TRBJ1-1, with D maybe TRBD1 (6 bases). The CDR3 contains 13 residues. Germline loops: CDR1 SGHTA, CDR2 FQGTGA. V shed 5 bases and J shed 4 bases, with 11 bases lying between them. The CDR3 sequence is CASSRGGSTEAFF. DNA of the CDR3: TGTGCCAGCAGCCGAGGGGGATCCACTGAAGCTTTCTTT. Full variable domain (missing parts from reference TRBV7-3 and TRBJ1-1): GAGVSQTPSNKVTEKGKYVELRCDPISGHTALYWYRQSLGQGPEFLIYFQGTGAADDSGLPNDRFFAVRPEGSVSTLKIQRTERGDSAVYLCASSRGGSTEAFFGQGTRLTVV.

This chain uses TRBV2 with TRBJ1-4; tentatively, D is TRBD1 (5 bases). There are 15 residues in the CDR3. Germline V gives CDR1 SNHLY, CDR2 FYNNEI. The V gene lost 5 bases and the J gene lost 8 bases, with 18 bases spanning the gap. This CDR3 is CASSPTRTKGEKLFF. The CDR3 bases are TGTGCCAGCAGTCCCACCCGGACAAAGGGGGAAAAACTGTTTTTT.

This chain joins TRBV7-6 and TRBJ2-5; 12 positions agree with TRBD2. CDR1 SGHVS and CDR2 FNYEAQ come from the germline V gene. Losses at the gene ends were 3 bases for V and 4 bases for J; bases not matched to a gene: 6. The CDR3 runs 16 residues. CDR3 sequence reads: CASSFTSGRPLETQYF. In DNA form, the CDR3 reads TGTGCCAGCAGCTTTACTAGCGGGAGGCCGTTAGAGACCCAGTACTTC.

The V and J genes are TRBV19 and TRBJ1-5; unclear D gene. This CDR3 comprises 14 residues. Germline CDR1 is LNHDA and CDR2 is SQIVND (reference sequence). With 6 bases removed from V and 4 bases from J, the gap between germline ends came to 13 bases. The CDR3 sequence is CASSQNVGNQPQHF. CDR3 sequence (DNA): TGTGCCAGTAGCCAAAACGTCGGGAATCAGCCCCAGCATTTT.

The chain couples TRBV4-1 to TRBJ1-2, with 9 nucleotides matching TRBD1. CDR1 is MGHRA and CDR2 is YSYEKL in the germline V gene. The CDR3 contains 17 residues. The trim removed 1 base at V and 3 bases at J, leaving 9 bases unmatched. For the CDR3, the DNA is TGCGCCAGCAGCCAAGGGGGACAGGGTGCCTCCTACTATGGCTACACCTTC. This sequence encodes CASSQGGQGASYYGYTF.